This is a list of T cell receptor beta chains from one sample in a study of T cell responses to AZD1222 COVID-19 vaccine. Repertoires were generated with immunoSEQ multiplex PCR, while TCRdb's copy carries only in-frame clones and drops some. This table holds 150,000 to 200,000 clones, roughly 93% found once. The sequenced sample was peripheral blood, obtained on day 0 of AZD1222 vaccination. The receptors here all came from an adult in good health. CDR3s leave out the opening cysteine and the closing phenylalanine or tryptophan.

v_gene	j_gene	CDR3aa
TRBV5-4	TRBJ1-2	ASSLDLTGGGYGYT
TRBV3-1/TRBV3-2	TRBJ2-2	ASSQQDKGYPGELF
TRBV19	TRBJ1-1	ASSQWGGTDAF
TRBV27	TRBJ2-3	ASSSRQLSTDTQY
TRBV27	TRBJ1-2	ASSADRGGAGYT
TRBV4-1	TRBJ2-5	ASSRVVAETQY
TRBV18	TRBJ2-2	ASSLFDRGLDTGELF
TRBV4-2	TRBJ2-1	ASSQEGTSYNEQF
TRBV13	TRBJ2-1	ASSPNWRTEQF
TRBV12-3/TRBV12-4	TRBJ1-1	ASSPAVGTEAF
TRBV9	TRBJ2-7	ASSVGGGSPYEQY
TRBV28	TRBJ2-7	ASSPYQGAAYEQY
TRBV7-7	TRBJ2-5	ASSLGGTSGQETQY
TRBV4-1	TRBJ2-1	ASSQRWLLGNEQF
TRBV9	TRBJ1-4	ASSLRLGANEKLF
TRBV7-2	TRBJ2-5	ASSLVGLRYQETQY
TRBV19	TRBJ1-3	ASSTDSGNTIY
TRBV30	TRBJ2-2	AWSRGAVGELF
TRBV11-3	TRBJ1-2	ASSLRPGSYGYT
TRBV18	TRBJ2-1	ASSPRLAGDEQF
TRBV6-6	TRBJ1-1	ASIHWGTGVTEAF
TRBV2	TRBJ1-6	ASSDLPSPLH
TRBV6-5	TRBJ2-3	ASTRGPYQDTQY
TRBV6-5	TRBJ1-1	ASSPRTGSTEAF
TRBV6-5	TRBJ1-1	ASSYGQGWGTEAF
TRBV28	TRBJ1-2	ASSLGRGHGYT
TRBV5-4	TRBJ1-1	ASSISTGGTEAF
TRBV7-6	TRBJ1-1	ASSLAFRGSTEAF
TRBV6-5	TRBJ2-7	ASRGGNTEQY
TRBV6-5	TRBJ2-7	ASSSLYEQY
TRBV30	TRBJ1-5	AWSLGAGDNQPQH
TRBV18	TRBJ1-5	ASSPPGQAGQPQH
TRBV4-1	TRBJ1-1	ASSFDRGRWTEAF
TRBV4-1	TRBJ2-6	ASSQGGTGANVLT
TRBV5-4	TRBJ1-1	ASSLGAFGDTEAF
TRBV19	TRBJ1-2	ASSPRTGDGYT
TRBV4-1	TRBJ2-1	ASSPLGLRSNEQF
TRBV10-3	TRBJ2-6	AISEISGANVLT
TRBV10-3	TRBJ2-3	AISEPGQGESTDTQY
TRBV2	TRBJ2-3	ASITDFYRTDTQY